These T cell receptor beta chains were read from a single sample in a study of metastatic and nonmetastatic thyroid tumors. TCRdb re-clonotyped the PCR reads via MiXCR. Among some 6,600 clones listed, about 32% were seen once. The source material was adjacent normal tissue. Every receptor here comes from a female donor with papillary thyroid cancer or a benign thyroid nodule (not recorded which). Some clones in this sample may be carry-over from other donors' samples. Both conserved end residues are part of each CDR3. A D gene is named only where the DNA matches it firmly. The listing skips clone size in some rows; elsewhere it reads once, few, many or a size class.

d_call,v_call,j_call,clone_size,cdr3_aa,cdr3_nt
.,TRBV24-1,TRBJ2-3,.,CATSGARDTDTQYF,TGTGCCACCAGTGGGGCTAGAGACACAGATACGCAGTATTTT
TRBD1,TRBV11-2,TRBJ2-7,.,CAITGTESSYEQYF,TGTGCCATCACCGGGACAGAGTCCTCCTACGAGCAGTACTTC
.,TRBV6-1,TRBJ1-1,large,CASSPGGLNTEAFF,TGTGCCAGCAGCCCGGGCGGCCTAAACACTGAAGCTTTCTTT
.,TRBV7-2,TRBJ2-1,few,CASSLTVNEQFF,TGTGCCAGCAGCTTAACGGTCAATGAGCAGTTCTTC
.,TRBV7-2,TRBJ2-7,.,CASSFAYEQYF,TGTGCCAGCAGCTTCGCCTACGAGCAGTACTTC
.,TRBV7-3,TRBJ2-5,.,CASSYLGGGPQDSQYF,TGTGCCAGCAGTTACCTTGGAGGGGGCCCTCAAGACTCCCAGTACTTC
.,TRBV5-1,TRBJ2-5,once,CASSLDNVPETQYF,TGCGCCAGCAGCTTGGACAACGTGCCGGAGACCCAGTACTTC
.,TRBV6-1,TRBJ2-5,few,CASSARGQETQYF,TGTGCCAGCAGCGCCAGGGGTCAAGAGACCCAGTACTTC
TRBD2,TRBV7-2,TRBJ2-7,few,CASSFGGSGSYEQYF,TGTGCCAGCAGCTTCGGCGGGAGTGGGTCCTACGAGCAGTACTTC
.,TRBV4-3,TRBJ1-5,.,CASSQDSGTGQPQHF,TGCGCCAGCAGCCAAGATTCTGGAACTGGACAGCCCCAGCATTTT
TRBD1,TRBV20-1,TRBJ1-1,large,CSARGPDRRNTEAFF,TGCAGTGCTAGAGGTCCGGACAGGAGGAACACTGAAGCTTTCTTT
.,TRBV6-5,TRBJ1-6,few,CASSYRGAPGNSPLHF,TGTGCCAGCAGTTACCGGGGGGCTCCCGGCAATTCACCCCTCCACTTT
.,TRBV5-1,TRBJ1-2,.,CASSLVPGNNYGYTF,TGCGCCAGCAGCTTGGTTCCAGGGAATAACTATGGCTACACCTTC
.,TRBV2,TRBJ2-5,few,CASSEHQAQETQYF,TGTGCCAGCAGTGAACATCAAGCCCAAGAGACCCAGTACTTC
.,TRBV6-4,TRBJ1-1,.,CACSRYPVHSMNTEAFF,TGTGCCTGTAGCCGCTATCCTGTTCATTCGATGAACACTGAAGCTTTCTTT
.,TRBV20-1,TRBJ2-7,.,CSARERESSYEQYF,TGCAGTGCTAGAGAGCGGGAATCCTCCTACGAGCAGTACTTC
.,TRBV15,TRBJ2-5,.,CATSRDQRRQETQYF,TGTGCCACCAGCAGGGATCAGCGGAGACAAGAGACCCAGTACTTC
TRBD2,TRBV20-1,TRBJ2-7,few,CSARDPDPSGSFYEQYF,TGCAGTGCTAGAGATCCGGATCCTAGCGGGAGTTTCTACGAGCAGTACTTC
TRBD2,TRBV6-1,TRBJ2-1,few,CASSRTSGRYNEQFF,TGTGCCAGCAGTCGAACTAGCGGGAGGTACAATGAGCAGTTCTTC
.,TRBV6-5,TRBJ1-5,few,CASRDLGLGRLSNQPQHF,TGTGCCAGCAGAGACCTAGGTTTGGGCCGGCTTAGCAATCAGCCCCAGCATTTT